The rows below give T cell receptor beta chains drawn from one sample of a study of OX40 agonist ivuxolimab in advanced cancers. Produced via immunoSEQ multiplex PCR; TCRdb's table is partial and in-frame only. The data show 25,000 or so clones, around 67% seen once. Specimen: CD4+ or CD8+ T cells sorted from blood, collected in a trial of the OX40 agonist ivuxolimab. The receptors were gathered from an adult with an advanced solid tumor such as melanoma, head and neck, liver or kidney cancer. Both conserved end residues are part of each CDR3. D genes are given only for firm matches. Not every row has a clone size; where given, it reads once, few, many or a size class.

TRBJ2-3 TRBV5-4 many TRBD1 15 TGTGCCAGCAGCCCCAGACAGGGACGCACAGATACGCAGTATTTT CASSPRQGRTDTQYF
TRBJ1-2 TRBV7-3 NA NA 13 TGTGCCAGCAGCTCACAGGGAAACTATGGCTACACCTTC CASSSQGNYGYTF
TRBJ1-1 TRBV7-2 NA NA 16 TGTGCCAGCAGCTTAGTAACGGGAAGTCATGGGGCGAATGCTTTCTTT CASSLVTGSHGANAFF
TRBJ1-1 TRBV10-2 NA NA 15 TGCGCCAGCAGTGAGACGGGTGGAGTCTTGGAAACGACTTTCTTT CASSETGGVLETTFF
TRBJ2-2 TRBV10-2 NA NA 19 TGCGCCAGCATTGAGGGGGGGGGCGCAACGACCGAGAACACCGGGGAGCTGTTTTTT CASIEGGGATTENTGELFF
TRBJ1-3 TRBV28 NA NA 13 TGTGCCACCTGGGACCTCTCTGGAAACACCATATATTTT CATWDLSGNTIYF
TRBJ1-2 TRBV13 NA TRBD1 15 TGTGCCAGCAGCTCTATGACAGGGGGCAACTATGGCTACACCTTC CASSSMTGGNYGYTF
TRBJ2-2 TRBV5-4 NA TRBD1 16 TGTGCCAGCAGCTGGTCAGGGGGCGTCGACACCGGGGAGCTGTTTTTT CASSWSGGVDTGELFF
TRBJ2-7 TRBV11-2 NA NA 17 TGTGCCAGCAGCTCAACGCAGAGTCAAATTCCCTCCTACGAGCAGTACTTC CASSSTQSQIPSYEQYF
TRBJ2-3 TRBV7-7 NA NA 14 TGTGCTAGCAGCCGGACAGGGAGGGCAGATACGCAGTATTTT CASSRTGRADTQYF
TRBJ2-7 TRBV7-2 NA NA 17 TGTGCCAGCAGCAATCACAGGGTAGACGGCACTCCGGGCGAGCAGTACTTC CASSNHRVDGTPGEQYF
TRBJ2-1 TRBV7-9 NA NA 12 TGTGCCAGCAGCTTGGCAGGGGCATATCAGTTCTTC CASSLAGAYQFF
TRBJ1-2 TRBV30 NA NA 14 TGTGCCTGGAGTGTGGGGGACGTTGGCTATGGCTACACCTTC CAWSVGDVGYGYTF
TRBJ1-4 TRBV7-3 NA NA 16 TGTGCCAGCAGCTTAATGAGGGGGAGAACTAATGAAAAACTGTTTTTT CASSLMRGRTNEKLFF
TRBJ2-3 TRBV2 NA NA 15 TGTGCCAGCAGTGAAACCGGACTGATCACAGATACGCAGTATTTT CASSETGLITDTQYF
TRBJ2-7 TRBV2 NA TRBD1 13 TGTGCCAGCAGAACAGGGGTTCCCTACGAGCAGTACTTC CASRTGVPYEQYF
TRBJ2-2 TRBV9 NA TRBD1 15 TGTGCCAGCAGCAACAGACAGGGAAGGAGCGGGGAGCTGTTTTTT CASSNRQGRSGELFF
TRBJ1-5 TRBV14 once NA 13 TGTGCCAGCAGCCAGGGCCTCGGAGAGCCCCAGCATTTT CASSQGLGEPQHF
TRBJ1-6 TRBV28 NA NA 17 TGTGCCAGCAATCCTGTGGGCAAGAGCTCCTATAATTCACCCCTCCACTTT CASNPVGKSSYNSPLHF
TRBJ1-2 TRBV7-9 NA TRBD1 16 TGTGCCAGCAGCTTCAGGGGGGATTGGGAAAACTATGGCTACACCTTC CASSFRGDWENYGYTF